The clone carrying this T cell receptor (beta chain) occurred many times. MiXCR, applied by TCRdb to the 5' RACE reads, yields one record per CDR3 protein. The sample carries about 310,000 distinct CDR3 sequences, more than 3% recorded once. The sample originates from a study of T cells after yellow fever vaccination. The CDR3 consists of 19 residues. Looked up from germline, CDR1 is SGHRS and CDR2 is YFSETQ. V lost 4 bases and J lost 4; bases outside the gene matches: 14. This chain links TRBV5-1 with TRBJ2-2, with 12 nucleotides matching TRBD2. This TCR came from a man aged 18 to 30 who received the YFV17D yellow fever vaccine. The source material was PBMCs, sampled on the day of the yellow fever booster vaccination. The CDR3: CASSPETSGGLISTGELFF. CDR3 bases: TGCGCCAGCAGCCCGGAGACTAGCGGGGGACTAATCAGCACCGGGGAGCTGTTTTTT. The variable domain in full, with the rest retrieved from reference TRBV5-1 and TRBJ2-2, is KAGVTQTPRYLIKTRGQQVTLSCSPISGHRSVSWYQQTPGQGLQFLFEYFSETQRNKGNFPGRFSGRQFSNSRSEMNVSTLELGDSALYLCASSPETSGGLISTGELFFGEGSRLTVL.